This T cell receptor (beta chain) was recovered during a study of CD8 T cells in Susac syndrome. Reverse transcription of roughly 0.5 to 1 ug RNA was carried out with random hexamers. Amplification of TCR beta CDR3 by immunoSEQ multiplex PCR spanned 54 Vbeta and 13 Jbeta. TCRdb processed the immunoSEQ multiplex PCR reads anew with MiXCR; each CDR3 protein has one entry. The table lists 150,000 to 200,000 distinct CDR3 sequences, approximately 93% of them singletons. Sequencing of TCR beta covered CD8+ and CD4+ T cells obtained from blood. TEMRA cells were FACS-enriched and CD8+ and CD4+ T cells negatively isolated. Turning to this clonotype: Its antigen is currently unknown.

General observations from the study: The relatively small number of individuals in the TCR sequencing and HLA analysis was acknowledged by the study.

The V and J ends lost 8 bases and 6 bases respectively, with 17 bases between them. Germline V lookup: CDR1 LNHNV, CDR2 YYDKDF (reference sequence). The CDR3 spans 13 residues. Sequencing was performed on CD4+ T cells from PBMCs. The receptor comes from a human donor with multiple sclerosis. The chain is built from TRBV15 and TRBJ2-7, with D perhaps assigned TRBD1 or TRBD2 (7 bases each). The CDR3 DNA follows: TGTGCCACCGCAGGGGGAGGGTTTGTCGAGCAGTACTTC. Protein: CATAGGGFVEQYF.